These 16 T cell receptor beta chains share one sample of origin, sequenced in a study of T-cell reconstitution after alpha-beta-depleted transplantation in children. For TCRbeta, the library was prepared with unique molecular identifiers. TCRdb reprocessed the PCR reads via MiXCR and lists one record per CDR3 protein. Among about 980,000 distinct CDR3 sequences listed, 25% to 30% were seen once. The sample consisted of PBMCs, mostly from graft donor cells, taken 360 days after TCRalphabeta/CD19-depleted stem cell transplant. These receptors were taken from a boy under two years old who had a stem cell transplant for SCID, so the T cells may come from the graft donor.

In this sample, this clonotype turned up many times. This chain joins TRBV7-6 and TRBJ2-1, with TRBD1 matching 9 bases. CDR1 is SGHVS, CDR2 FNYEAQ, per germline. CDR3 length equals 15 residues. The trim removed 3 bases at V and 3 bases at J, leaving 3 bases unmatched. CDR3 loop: CASSLTGGDYNEQFF. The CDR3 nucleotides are TGTGCCAGCAGCTTGACAGGGGGGGACTACAATGAGCAGTTCTTC.

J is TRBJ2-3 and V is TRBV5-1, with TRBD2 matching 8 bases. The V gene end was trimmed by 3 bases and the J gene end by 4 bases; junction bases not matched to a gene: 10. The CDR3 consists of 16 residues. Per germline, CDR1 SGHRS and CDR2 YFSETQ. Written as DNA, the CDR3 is TGCGCCAGCAGCTCCTTTTCGGGGGGGCCCGCAGATACGCAGTATTTT. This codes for CASSSFSGGPADTQYF.

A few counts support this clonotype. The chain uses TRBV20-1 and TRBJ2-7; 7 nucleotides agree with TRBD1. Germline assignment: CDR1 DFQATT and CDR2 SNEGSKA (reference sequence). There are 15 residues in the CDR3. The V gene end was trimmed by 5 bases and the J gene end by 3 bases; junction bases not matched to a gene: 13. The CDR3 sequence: CSASTHKGALYEQYF. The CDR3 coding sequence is TGCAGTGCTTCGACCCACAAGGGGGCCCTCTACGAGCAGTACTTC.

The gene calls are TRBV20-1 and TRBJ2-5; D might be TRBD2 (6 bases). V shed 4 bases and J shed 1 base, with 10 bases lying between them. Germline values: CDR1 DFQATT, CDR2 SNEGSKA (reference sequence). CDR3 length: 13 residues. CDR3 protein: CSAMRGPQETQYF. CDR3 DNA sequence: TGCAGTGCTATGCGGGGACCCCAAGAGACCCAGTACTTC.

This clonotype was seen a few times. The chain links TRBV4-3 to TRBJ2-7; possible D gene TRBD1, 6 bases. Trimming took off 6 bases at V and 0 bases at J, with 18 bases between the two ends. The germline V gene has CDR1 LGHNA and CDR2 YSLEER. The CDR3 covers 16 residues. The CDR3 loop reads CASRRNRQDTSYEQYF. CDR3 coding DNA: TGCGCCAGCAGACGCAATAGACAGGACACCTCCTACGAGCAGTACTTC.

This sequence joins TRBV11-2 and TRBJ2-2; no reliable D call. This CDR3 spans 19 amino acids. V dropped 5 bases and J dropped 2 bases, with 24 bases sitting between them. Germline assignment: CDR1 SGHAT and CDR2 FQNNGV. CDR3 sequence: CASSHRRSGTVRNTGELFF. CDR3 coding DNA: TGTGCCAGCAGCCACCGTCGATCAGGAACGGTACGCAACACCGGGGAGCTGTTTTTT.

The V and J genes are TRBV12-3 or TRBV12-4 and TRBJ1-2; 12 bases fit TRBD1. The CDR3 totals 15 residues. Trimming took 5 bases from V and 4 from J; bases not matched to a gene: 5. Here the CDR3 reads CASSGTGGLGYGYTF. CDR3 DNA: TGTGCCAGCAGTGGGACAGGGGGCTTGGGCTATGGCTACACCTTC.

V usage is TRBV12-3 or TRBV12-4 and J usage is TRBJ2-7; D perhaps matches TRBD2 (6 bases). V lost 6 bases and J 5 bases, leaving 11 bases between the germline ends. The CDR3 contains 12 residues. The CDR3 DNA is TGTGCCAGCAGGGGCGGGGTCCACGAGCAGTACTTC. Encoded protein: CASRGGVHEQYF.

The CDR3: CASSFDRGRIEAFF. As DNA, the CDR3 is TGTGCCAGCAGCTTTGACAGGGGGCGGATAGAAGCTTTCTTT. The V and J genes are TRBV11-2 and TRBJ1-1; 10 positions match TRBD1. The V gene end was trimmed by 3 bases and the J gene end by 8 bases; junction bases not matched to a gene: 6. The CDR3 has 14 residues. In germline, CDR1 is SGHAT, CDR2 FQNNGV. The complete variable domain, with remaining parts taken from reference TRBV11-2 and TRBJ1-1, reads EAGVAQSPRYKIIEKRQSVAFWCNPISGHATLYWYQQILGQGPKLLIQFQNNGVVDDSQLPKDRFSAERLKGVDSTLKIQPAKLEDSAVYLCASSFDRGRIEAFFGQGTRLTVV.

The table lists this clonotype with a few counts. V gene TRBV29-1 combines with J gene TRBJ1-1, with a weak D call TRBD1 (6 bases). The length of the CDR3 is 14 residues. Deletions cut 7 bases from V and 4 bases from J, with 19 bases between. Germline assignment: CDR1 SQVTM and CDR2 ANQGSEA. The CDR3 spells CSARTQGRSTEAFF. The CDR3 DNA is TGCAGCGCACGTACCCAGGGGAGAAGCACTGAAGCTTTCTTT. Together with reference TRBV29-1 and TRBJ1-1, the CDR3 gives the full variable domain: SAVISQKPSRDICQRGTSLTIQCQVDSQVTMMFWYRQQPGQSLTLIATANQGSEATYESGFVIDKFPISRPNLTFSTLTVSNMSPEDSSIYLCSARTQGRSTEAFFGQGTRLTVV.

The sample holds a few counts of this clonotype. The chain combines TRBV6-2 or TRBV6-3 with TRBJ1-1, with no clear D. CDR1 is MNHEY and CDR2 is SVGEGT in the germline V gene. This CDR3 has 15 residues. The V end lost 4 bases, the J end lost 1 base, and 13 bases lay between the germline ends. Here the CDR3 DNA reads TGTGCCAGCAGTTCGAGAGGGCGAGGGAACACTGAAGCTTTCTTT. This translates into CASSSRGRGNTEAFF.

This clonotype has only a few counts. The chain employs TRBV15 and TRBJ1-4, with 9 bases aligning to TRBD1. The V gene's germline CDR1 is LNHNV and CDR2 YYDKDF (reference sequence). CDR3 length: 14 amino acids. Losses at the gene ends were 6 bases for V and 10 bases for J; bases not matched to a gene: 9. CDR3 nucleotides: TGTGCCACCAGGAGGGGACAGGGTTCAGGAAAACTGTTTTTT. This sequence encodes CATRRGQGSGKLFF.

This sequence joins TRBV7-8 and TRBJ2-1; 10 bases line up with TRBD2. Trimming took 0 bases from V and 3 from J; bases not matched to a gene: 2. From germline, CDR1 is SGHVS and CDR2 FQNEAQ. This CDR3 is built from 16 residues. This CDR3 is CASSLARLAGYNEQFF. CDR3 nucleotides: TGTGCCAGCAGCTTAGCTCGACTAGCGGGCTACAATGAGCAGTTCTTC.

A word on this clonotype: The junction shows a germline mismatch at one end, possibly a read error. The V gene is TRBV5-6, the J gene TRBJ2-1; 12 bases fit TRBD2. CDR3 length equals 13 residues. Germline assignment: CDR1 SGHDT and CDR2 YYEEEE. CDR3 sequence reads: CASSLLAGGPGLF. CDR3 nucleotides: TGTGCCAGCAGCTTGCTAGCGGGGGGGCCAGGGCTCTTC.

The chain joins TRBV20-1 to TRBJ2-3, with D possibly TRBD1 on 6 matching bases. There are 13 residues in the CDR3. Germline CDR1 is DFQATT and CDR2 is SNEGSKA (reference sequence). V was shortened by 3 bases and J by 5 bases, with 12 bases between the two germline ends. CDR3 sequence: CSASTGIGDTQYF. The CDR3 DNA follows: TGCAGTGCTAGTACAGGGATTGGAGATACGCAGTATTTT.

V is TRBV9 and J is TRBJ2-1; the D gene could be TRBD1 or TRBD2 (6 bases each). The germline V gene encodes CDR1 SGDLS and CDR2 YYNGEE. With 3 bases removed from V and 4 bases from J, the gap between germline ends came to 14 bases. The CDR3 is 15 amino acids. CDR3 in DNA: TGTGCCAGCAGCGACTTCGGGGGCAAGTACAATGAGCAGTTCTTC. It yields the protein CASSDFGGKYNEQFF.